This T cell receptor beta chain was documented in a study of identical twins. Broader study findings: Invariant MAIT and iNKT cells may have partly biased zero-insertion analyses.

Healthy Caucasians provided all donations. Germline V lookup: CDR1 MNHEY, CDR2 SVGAGI. V was clipped by 2 bases and J by 4 bases, with 12 bases between them. There are 15 residues in the CDR3. Template switching added a universal primer site; cDNA carried unique molecular identifiers. TCRdb reprocessed the 5' RACE reads with MiXCR, giving one entry per CDR3 protein. Of about 250,000 distinct CDR3 sequences in the sample, 7.5% were seen once. This clonotype has only a few counts. Its antigen is not identified. These same records also appear under a second study, on yellow fever vaccine responses in identical twins.

J is TRBJ2-1 and V is TRBV6-5, with D maybe TRBD2 (5 bases). The source of this sequence is a woman between 18 and 29 years old in good health. The sample taken for sequencing was CD8+ T cells sorted from blood. CDR3 in DNA: TGTGCCAGCAGTTACGAGAGGGTGGGGTACAATGAGCAGTTCTTC. Amino acid sequence: CASSYERVGYNEQFF.